This entry features one T cell receptor (beta chain) sequence. The source of the sample is a study of blood T cell repertoires in COVID-19. Overall study: Material from acute and convalescent COVID-19 was sourced from the United States, Italy and Spain. Sample material is recorded as cDNA or gDNA derived from T cells, B-cell-depleted T cells, or PBMCs.

The CDR3 sequence is 14 residues long. V lost 1 base, J lost 1 base, and 5 bases lay in between. Germline CDR1 is LGHDT and CDR2 is YNNKEL (reference sequence). As processed by the authors: Amplification of reference gene primers provided the estimated nucleated cell counts. Data came from immunoSEQ multiplex PCR; TCRdb stores just in-frame clones and leaves some out. Clone size and V and J calls were adopted from that table, with D and trimming inferred from the DNA. The table includes 180,000 or so clones, around 86% detected once. Sequenced material: peripheral blood. This sequence joins TRBV3-1 (or the pseudogene TRBV3-2) and TRBJ1-3; D remains ambiguous. The receptor comes from a man aged 65 to 85 with acute or convalescent COVID-19. DNA for the CDR3: TGTGCCAGCAGCCAAGTGGCATCTGGAAACACCATATATTTT. Its translation: CASSQVASGNTIYF.